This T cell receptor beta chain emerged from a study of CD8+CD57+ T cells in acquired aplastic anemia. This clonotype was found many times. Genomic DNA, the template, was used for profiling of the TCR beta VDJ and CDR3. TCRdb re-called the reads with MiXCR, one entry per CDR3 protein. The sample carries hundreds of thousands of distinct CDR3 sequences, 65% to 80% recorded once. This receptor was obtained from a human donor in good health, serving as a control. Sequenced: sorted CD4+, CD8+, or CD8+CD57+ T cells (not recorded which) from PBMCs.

In DNA form, the CDR3 reads TGCGCCAGCAGCCAAGAATACGGGAACACTGAAGCTTTCTTT. Translating gives CASSQEYGNTEAFF. The V call is TRBV4-3, the J call TRBJ1-1; D is ambiguous. This CDR3 has 14 amino acids. V lost 0 bases to trimming and J lost 1 base, with 6 bases between them. Germline CDR1 and CDR2: LGHNA and YSLEER.